This TCR beta chain derives from a study of shared clonotypes between healthy human individuals. Study-level findings and limits: Between a few donors, naive CD4 clonotypes were shared at a level of about 5%.

Deletions cut 5 bases from V and 0 bases from J, with 14 bases between. The CDR3 spans 15 residues. Germline V gene sequence: CDR1 LNHDA, CDR2 SQIVND (reference sequence). Approximately 210 ng DNA, around 30,000 T cell genomes, went into each sorted-subset replicate PCR. In the original workflow: As immunoSEQ supplied junction-only sequences (without quality scores), filtering differed. Only in-frame clones appear in the TCRdb table, and some are missing; sequencing was by immunoSEQ multiplex PCR. V, J and clone size were drawn from that table, and D and trimming were deduced from the DNA. This sample has hundreds of thousands of clones, with approximately 96% found just once. Turning to this clone: What it binds is unknown.

Naive CD8 populations comprised CD45RO-negative cells positively selected for CCR7, excluding terminally differentiated effector memory CD45RA+ cells. The sequenced sample was naive CD8+ T cells sorted from blood. The rearrangement uses TRBV19 and TRBJ2-7; D is ambiguous. The receptor was derived from a woman between 25 and 40 years old in good health. The CDR3 DNA reads TGTGCCAGTAGTGTCACCGGGTGGAGCTCCTACGAGCAGTACTTC. Residues: CASSVTGWSSYEQYF.